This TCR beta chain was retrieved from a study of shared clonotypes between healthy human individuals. Per the germline V gene, CDR1 is SGDLS and CDR2 is YYNGEE. CDR3 size: 17 residues. Trimming took off 4 bases at V and 0 bases at J, with 18 bases between the two ends. Naive CD8 cells, CD45RO-negative and positively selected for CCR7, excluded terminally differentiated effector memory CD45RA+ cells. The donors, healthy adults who were HIV-negative, had experienced no recent acute infections or vaccinations. Only in-frame clones appear in the TCRdb table, and some are missing; sequencing was by immunoSEQ multiplex PCR. Among just over 2,000,000 clones listed, 85% to 95% were seen once.

Sequenced material: naive CD8+ T cells sorted from blood. The receptor comes from a man in his late teens or twenties in good health. The chain uses TRBV9 and TRBJ2-3; a possible D gene is TRBD1 (6 bases). The CDR3 protein is CASSSTGIGSSTDTQYF. DNA of the CDR3: TGTGCCAGCAGCTCAACAGGGATCGGCTCTAGCACAGATACGCAGTATTTT.